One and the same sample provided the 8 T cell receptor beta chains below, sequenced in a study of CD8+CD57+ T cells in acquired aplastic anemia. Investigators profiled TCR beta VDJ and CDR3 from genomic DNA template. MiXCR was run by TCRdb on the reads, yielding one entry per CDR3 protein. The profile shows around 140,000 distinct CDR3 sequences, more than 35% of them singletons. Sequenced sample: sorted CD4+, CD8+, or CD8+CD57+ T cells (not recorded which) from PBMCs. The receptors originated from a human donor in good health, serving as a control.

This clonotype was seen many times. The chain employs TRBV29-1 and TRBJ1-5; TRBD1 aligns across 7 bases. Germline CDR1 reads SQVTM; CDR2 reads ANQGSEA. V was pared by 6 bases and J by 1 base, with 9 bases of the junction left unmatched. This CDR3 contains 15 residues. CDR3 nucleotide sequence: TGCAGCGTCCTGGAGGGGGCAGGAAGCAATCAGCCCCAGCATTTT. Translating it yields CSVLEGAGSNQPQHF.

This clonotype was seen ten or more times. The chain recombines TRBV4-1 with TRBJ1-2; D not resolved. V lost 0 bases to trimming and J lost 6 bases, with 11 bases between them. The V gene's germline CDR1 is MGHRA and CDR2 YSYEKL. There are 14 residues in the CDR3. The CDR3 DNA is TGCGCCAGCAGCCAAGATGGTCGGCTAAATGGCTACACCTTC. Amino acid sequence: CASSQDGRLNGYTF.

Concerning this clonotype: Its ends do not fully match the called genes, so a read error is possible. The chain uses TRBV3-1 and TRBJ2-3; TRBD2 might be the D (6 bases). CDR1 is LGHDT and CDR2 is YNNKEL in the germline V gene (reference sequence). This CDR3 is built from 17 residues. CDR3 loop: CAGSQDGSGSRRDTQYF. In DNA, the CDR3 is TGTGCCGGCAGCCAAGATGGGAGCGGGTCCAGGCGAGATACGCAGTATTTT.

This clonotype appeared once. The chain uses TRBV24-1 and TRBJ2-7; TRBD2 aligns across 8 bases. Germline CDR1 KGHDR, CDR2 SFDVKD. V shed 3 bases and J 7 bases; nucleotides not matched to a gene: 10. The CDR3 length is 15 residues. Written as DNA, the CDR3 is TGTGCCACCAGTGATCTAGCGGGTGTGGGAAATGAGCAGTACTTC. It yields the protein CATSDLAGVGNEQYF.

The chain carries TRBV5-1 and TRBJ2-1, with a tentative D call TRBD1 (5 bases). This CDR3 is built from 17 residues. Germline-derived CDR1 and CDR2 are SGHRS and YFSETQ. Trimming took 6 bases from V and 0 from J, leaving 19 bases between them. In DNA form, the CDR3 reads TGCGCCAGCACTGGAATGGCAGGGCAGAGCTCCTACAATGAGCAGTTCTTC. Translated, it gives CASTGMAGQSSYNEQFF.

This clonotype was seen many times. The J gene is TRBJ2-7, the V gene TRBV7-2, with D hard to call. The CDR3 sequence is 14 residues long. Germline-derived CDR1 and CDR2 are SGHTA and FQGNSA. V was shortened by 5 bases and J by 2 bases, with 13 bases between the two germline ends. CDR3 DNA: TGTGCCAGCAGCCAAGTCCCCCAGGCCTACGAGCAGTACTTC. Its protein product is CASSQVPQAYEQYF.

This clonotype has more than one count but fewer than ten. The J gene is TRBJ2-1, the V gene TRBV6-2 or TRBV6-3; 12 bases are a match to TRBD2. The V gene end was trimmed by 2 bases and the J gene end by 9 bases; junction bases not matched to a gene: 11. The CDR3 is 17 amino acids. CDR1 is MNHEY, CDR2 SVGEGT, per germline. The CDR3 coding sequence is TGTGCCAGCAGTTACCCCGGACTAGCGGGAAAGGGGGTTGAGCAGTTCTTC. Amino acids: CASSYPGLAGKGVEQFF.

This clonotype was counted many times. CDR3 nucleotides: TGTGCCAGCAGTGGCCGGGACAGGGGTAGTTACGAGCAGTACTTC. Amino acid sequence: CASSGRDRGSYEQYF. V and J are TRBV6-1 and TRBJ2-7; TRBD1 matches 10 bases. The CDR3 sequence is 15 residues long. From germline, CDR1 is MNHNS and CDR2 SASEGT. With V trimmed by 4 bases and J by 4 bases, 7 bases remained unmatched.